This T cell receptor (beta chain) is from a study of T cells in localized non-small cell lung cancer. Generated by immunoSEQ multiplex PCR, the TCRdb table keeps only in-frame clones and is missing some. The sample holds tens of thousands of clones; 65% to 90% are singletons and the top ten take around 7.9%. This CDR3 comprises 19 residues. Germline V gene data show CDR1 as SGHNT and CDR2 as YENEEA. J gave up 9 bases and V 1 base, and 14 bases lay outside the gene matches. This sample comprised PBMCs, obtained before any cancer treatment. The clonotype originates from a man between 40 and 70 years old with stage II lung adenocarcinoma. V is TRBV11-3 and J is TRBJ2-1; 14 nucleotides match TRBD2. This chain's CDR3 is CASSLAPPSGLAGDVEQFF. CDR3 in DNA: TGTGCCAGCAGCTTAGCCCCACCCTCGGGACTAGCGGGAGATGTTGAGCAGTTCTTC.